This entry lists 6 T cell receptor beta chains sequenced from one sample in a study of T cell repertoires and HLA-DP antigens. Sequenced by immunoSEQ multiplex PCR; TCRdb stores in-frame clones only, minus some. This sample has around 100,000 clones, with nearly 95% found just once. No antigen has been identified for these receptors. Input material: CD4+ T cells from PBMCs. All receptors derive from a woman aged 18 to 35 in good health and CMV-seronegative.

This rearrangement joins TRBV28 to TRBJ2-7; 8 bases agree with TRBD1. With V trimmed by 2 bases and J by 5 bases, 5 bases remained unmatched. Germline CDR1 reads MDHEN; CDR2 reads SYDVKM. The CDR3 runs 14 residues. CDR3 DNA: TGTGCCAGCAGTTTAGTACAGGGGGGCCACGAGCAGTACTTC. It is translated as CASSLVQGGHEQYF.

The rearrangement uses TRBV7-2 and TRBJ2-3; possibly TRBD1 for D (5 bases). The CDR3 sequence is 15 residues long. The V end was cut by 7 bases, the J end by 1 base, with 15 bases between. CDR1 and CDR2 (germline): SGHTA, FQGNSA. Written as DNA, the CDR3 is TGTGCCAGCACCAAGGGGTTGGCTGGCACAGATACGCAGTATTTT. Translated: CASTKGLAGTDTQYF.

The J gene is TRBJ1-2, the V gene TRBV5-6, with 10 positions matching TRBD1. The CDR3 has 15 residues. V lost 4 bases, J lost 0 bases, and 3 bases stayed unmatched. CDR1 is SGHDT, CDR2 YYEEEE, per germline. The CDR3: CASSPGTGANYGYTF. The DNA for the CDR3 is TGTGCCAGCAGCCCGGGGACAGGGGCTAACTATGGCTACACCTTC.

As to this clone: A read error may account for a junction end that differs from germline. The V call is TRBV14, the J call TRBJ2-7; a weak D match, TRBD2 (7 bases). The CDR3 runs to 12 residues. Germline V gene lookup returns CDR1 SGHDN and CDR2 FVKESK. CDR3 in amino acids: CASSQPGGGQNF. CDR3 DNA sequence: TGTGCCAGCAGCCAGCCTGGGGGGGGCCAAAACTTC.

The gene calls are TRBV5-4 and TRBJ1-4; D gene unclear. Germline V gene data show CDR1 as SGHNT and CDR2 as YYREEE (reference sequence). The length of the CDR3 is 12 residues. Trimming took 4 bases from V and 7 from J, leaving 8 bases between them. The CDR3 region is CASSQTGEKLFF. The CDR3 region has the DNA TGTGCCAGCAGCCAAACGGGTGAAAAACTGTTTTTT.

V and J are TRBV16 and TRBJ2-3, with D unresolved. In germline, CDR1 is KGHSY, CDR2 FQNENV. Trimming pared 4 bases from V and 6 bases from J, leaving 20 bases between. The CDR3 covers 16 residues. Here the CDR3 DNA reads TGTGCCAGCAGCCGTCACGACGCAAATCAGTTTGATACGCAGTATTTT. Its translation is CASSRHDANQFDTQYF.